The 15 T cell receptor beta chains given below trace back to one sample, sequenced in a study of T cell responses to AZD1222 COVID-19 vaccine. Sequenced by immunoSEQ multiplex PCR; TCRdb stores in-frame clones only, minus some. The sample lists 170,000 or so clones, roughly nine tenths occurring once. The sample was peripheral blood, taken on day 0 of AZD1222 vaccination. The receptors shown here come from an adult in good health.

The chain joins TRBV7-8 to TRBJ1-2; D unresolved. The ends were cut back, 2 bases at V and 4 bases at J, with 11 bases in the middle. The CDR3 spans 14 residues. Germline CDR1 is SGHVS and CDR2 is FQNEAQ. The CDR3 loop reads CASSLKVGPYGYTF. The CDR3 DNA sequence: TGTGCCAGCAGCTTAAAAGTGGGCCCCTATGGCTACACCTTC.

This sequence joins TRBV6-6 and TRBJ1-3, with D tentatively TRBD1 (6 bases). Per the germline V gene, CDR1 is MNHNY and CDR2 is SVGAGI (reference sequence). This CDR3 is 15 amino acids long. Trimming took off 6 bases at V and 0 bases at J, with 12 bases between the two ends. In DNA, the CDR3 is TGTGCCAGCAGCTCCGGACAGAACTCTGGAAACACCATATATTTT. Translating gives CASSSGQNSGNTIYF.

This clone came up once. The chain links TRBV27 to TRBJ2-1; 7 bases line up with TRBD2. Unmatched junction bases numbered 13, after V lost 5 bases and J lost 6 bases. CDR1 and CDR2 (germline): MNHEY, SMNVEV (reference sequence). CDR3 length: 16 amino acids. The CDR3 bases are TGTGCCAGCAGTACCCGTCGGGGGGATCGGGGCAATGAGCAGTTCTTC. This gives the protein CASSTRRGDRGNEQFF.

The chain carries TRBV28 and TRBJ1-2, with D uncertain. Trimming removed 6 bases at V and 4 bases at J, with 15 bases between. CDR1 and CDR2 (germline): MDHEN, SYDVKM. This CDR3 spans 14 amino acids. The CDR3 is CASRAPGEIYGYTF. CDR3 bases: TGTGCCAGCAGGGCGCCTGGGGAGATCTATGGCTACACCTTC.

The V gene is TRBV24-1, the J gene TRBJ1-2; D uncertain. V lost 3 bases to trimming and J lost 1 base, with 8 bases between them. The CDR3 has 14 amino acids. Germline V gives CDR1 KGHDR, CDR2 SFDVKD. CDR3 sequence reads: CATSDAWGNYGYTF. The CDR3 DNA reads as TGTGCCACCAGTGATGCGTGGGGTAACTATGGCTACACCTTC.

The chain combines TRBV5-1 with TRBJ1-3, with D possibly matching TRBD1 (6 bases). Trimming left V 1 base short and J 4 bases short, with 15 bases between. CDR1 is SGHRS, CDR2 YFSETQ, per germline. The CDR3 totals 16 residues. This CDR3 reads CASSLIPGTSGNTIYF. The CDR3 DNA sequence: TGCGCCAGCAGCTTGATACCCGGGACATCCGGAAACACCATATATTTT.

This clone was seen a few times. The CDR3 bases are TGTGCCAGCAGTTTATTTACCTTAAGGGACAGGGGGGTCTATAACACTGAAGCTTTCTTT. This sequence encodes CASSLFTLRDRGVYNTEAFF. V is TRBV28 and J is TRBJ1-1, with 11 bases lining up with TRBD1. CDR3 length equals 20 residues. Germline V gene data show CDR1 as MDHEN and CDR2 as SYDVKM. The trim removed 1 base at V and 2 bases at J, leaving 15 bases unmatched.

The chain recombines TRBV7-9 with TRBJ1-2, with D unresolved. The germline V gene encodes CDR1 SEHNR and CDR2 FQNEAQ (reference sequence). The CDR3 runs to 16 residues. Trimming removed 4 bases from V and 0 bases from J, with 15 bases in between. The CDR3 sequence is CASSSSRLIANYGYTF. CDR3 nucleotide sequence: TGTGCCAGCAGCTCATCACGACTGATAGCTAACTATGGCTACACCTTC. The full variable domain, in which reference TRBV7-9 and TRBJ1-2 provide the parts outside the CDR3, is DTGVSQNPRHKITKRGQNVTFRCDPISEHNRLYWYRQTLGQGPEFLTYFQNEAQLEKSRLLSDRFSAERPKGSFSTLEIQRTEQGDSAMYLCASSSSRLIANYGYTFGSGTRLTVV.

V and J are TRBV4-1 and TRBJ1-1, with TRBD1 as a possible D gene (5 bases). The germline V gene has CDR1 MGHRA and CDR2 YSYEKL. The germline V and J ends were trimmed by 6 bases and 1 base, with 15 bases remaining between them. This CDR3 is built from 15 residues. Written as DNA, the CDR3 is TGCGCCAGCAGGCCATCGGGGGGAAGGAACACTGAAGCTTTCTTT. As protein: CASRPSGGRNTEAFF.

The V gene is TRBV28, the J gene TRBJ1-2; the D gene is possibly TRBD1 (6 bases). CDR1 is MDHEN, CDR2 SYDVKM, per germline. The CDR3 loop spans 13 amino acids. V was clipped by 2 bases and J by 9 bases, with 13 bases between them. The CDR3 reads CASSLIGGDSYTF. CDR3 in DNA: TGTGCCAGCAGTTTAATCGGGGGGGACAGCTACACCTTC.

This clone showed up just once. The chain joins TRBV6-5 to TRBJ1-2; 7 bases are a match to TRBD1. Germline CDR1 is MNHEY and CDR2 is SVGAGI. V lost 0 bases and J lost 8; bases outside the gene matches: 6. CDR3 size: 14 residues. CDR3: CASSYSKGAFGYTF. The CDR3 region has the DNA TGTGCCAGCAGTTACTCGAAGGGGGCATTCGGCTACACCTTC.

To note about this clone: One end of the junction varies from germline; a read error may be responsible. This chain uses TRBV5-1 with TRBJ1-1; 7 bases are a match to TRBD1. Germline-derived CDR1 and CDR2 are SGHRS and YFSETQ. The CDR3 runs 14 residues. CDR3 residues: CASNLGTEGTEAFF. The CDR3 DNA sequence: TGCGCCAGCAACTTGGGGACAGAAGGCACTGAAGCTTTCTTT.

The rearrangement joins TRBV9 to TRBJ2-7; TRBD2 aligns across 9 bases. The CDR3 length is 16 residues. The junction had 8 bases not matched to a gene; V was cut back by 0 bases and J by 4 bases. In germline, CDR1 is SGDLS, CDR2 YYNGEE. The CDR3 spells CASSVGMAGGPYEQYF. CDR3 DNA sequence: TGTGCCAGCAGCGTAGGGATGGCGGGGGGGCCATACGAGCAGTACTTC.

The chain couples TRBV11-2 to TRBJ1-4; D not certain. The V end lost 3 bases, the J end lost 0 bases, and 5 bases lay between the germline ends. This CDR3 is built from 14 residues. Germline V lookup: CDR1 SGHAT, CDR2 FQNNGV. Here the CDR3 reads CASSFTATNEKLFF. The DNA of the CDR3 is TGTGCCAGCAGCTTTACCGCAACTAATGAAAAACTGTTTTTT. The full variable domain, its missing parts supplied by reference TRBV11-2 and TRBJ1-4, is EAGVAQSPRYKIIEKRQSVAFWCNPISGHATLYWYQQILGQGPKLLIQFQNNGVVDDSQLPKDRFSAERLKGVDSTLKIQPAKLEDSAVYLCASSFTATNEKLFFGSGTQLSVL.

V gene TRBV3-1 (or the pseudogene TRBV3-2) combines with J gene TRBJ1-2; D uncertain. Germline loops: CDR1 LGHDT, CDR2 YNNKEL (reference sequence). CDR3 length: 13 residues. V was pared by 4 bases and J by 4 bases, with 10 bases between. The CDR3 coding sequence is TGTGCCAGCAGCCCCCAGCCCGGCTATGGCTACACCTTC. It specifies CASSPQPGYGYTF.